The rows below give T cell receptor beta chains drawn from one sample of a study of neurological immune-mediated disorders. From the 5' RACE reads, TCRdb called clonotypes with MiXCR, one entry per CDR3 protein. The data contain approximately 41,000 distinct CDR3 sequences, about 14% of them seen just once; the ten biggest clones take up under 4.5%. The specimen was CD4+ T cells from blood. These TCRs come from an older woman with HTLV-1-associated myelopathy (HAM/TSP). Each CDR3 is given with its conserved first and last residue. The D gene is left open where the match is weak. Clone size is given for some rows only: seen once, a few or many times, or a class if the clone is expanded.

D: .; length: 14; V: TRBV18; size: many; J: TRBJ1-2; CDR3: CASSPDSATYGYTF; DNA: TGTGCCAGCTCACCAGACAGTGCAACCTATGGCTACACCTTC
D: TRBD1; length: 16; V: TRBV5-4; size: many; J: TRBJ1-2; CDR3: CASSLAATGEIYGYTF; DNA: TGTGCCAGCAGCTTGGCCGCGACAGGGGAGATCTATGGCTACACCTTC
D: .; length: 19; V: TRBV5-1; size: many; J: TRBJ1-2; CDR3: CASSLRSLDTPFYNYGYTF; DNA: TGCGCCAGCAGCCTCCGCAGTTTGGACACCCCCTTCTATAACTATGGCTACACCTTC
D: TRBD2; length: 15; V: TRBV20-1; size: many; J: TRBJ2-1; CDR3: CSASRLAGGMNEQFF; DNA: TGCAGTGCTAGTAGGCTAGCGGGGGGGATGAATGAGCAGTTCTTC
D: TRBD1; length: 14; V: TRBV7-9; size: .; J: TRBJ2-3; CDR3: CASSLGTGPDTQYF; DNA: TGTGCCAGCAGCTTAGGGACAGGGCCAGATACGCAGTATTTT
D: .; length: 16; V: TRBV10-3; size: many; J: TRBJ2-1; CDR3: CAIRMESELGYNEQFF; DNA: TGTGCCATCAGGATGGAGTCAGAGTTGGGTTACAATGAGCAGTTCTTC
D: .; length: 16; V: TRBV4-1; size: medium-sized; J: TRBJ1-3; CDR3: CASSQAGVEAGNTIYF; DNA: TGCGCCAGCAGCCAAGCCGGGGTGGAAGCTGGAAACACCATATATTTT
D: TRBD1; length: 13; V: TRBV29-1; size: many; J: TRBJ1-2; CDR3: CSVRQGGSYGYTF; DNA: TGCAGCGTCCGACAGGGCGGGAGCTATGGCTACACCTTC
D: .; length: 14; V: TRBV20-1; size: many; J: TRBJ2-1; CDR3: CSARGGDWYNEQFF; DNA: TGCAGTGCTAGAGGGGGGGATTGGTACAATGAGCAGTTCTTC
D: .; length: 13; V: TRBV11-2; size: many; J: TRBJ2-2; CDR3: CASSSLGPGELFF; DNA: TGTGCCAGCAGCTCCCTGGGGCCGGGGGAGCTGTTTTTT
D: TRBD2; length: 15; V: TRBV5-1; size: many; J: TRBJ2-1; CDR3: CASSPGGGANNEQFF; DNA: TGCGCCAGCAGCCCCGGCGGGGGGGCCAACAATGAGCAGTTCTTC
D: .; length: 14; V: TRBV7-9; size: many; J: TRBJ2-5; CDR3: CASSRAGTQETQYF; DNA: TGTGCCAGCAGCCGTGCCGGGACCCAAGAGACCCAGTACTTC
D: .; length: 12; V: TRBV5-1; size: many; J: TRBJ2-1; CDR3: CASSRGNNEQFF; DNA: TGCGCCAGCAGCCGGGGGAACAATGAGCAGTTCTTC
D: TRBD1; length: 14; V: TRBV7-2; size: many; J: TRBJ1-2; CDR3: CASSFTSTGAGYTF; DNA: TGTGCCAGCAGCTTTACCTCAACAGGGGCGGGCTACACCTTC
D: TRBD2; length: 18; V: TRBV29-1; size: many; J: TRBJ2-5; CDR3: CSVEDRYSTSGIQETQYF; DNA: TGCAGCGTTGAAGATCGATATAGTACTAGCGGAATACAAGAGACCCAGTACTTC
D: .; length: 12; V: TRBV5-6; size: few; J: TRBJ2-1; CDR3: CASSLAGRGEFF; DNA: TGTGCCAGCAGCTTGGCCGGGCGGGGTGAGTTCTTC
D: TRBD1; length: 16; V: TRBV6-5; size: .; J: TRBJ1-6; CDR3: CASSYVGTGDNSPLHF; DNA: TGTGCCAGCAGTTACGTCGGGACAGGGGATAATTCACCCCTCCACTTT
D: .; length: 15; V: TRBV18; size: few; J: TRBJ1-2; CDR3: CASSPGRGPFYGYTF; DNA: TGTGCCAGCTCACCGGGTCGGGGACCCTTCTATGGCTACACCTTC
D: .; length: 13; V: TRBV20-1; size: many; J: TRBJ1-6; CDR3: CSVGPRRNSPLHF; DNA: TGCAGTGTGGGACCCCGGCGTAATTCACCCCTCCACTTT
D: TRBD2; length: 15; V: TRBV12-3/TRBV12-4; size: .; J: TRBJ2-1; CDR3: CASSWTSGGAQEQFF; DNA: TGTGCCAGCAGTTGGACTAGCGGGGGGGCACAGGAGCAGTTCTTC
D: .; length: 14; V: TRBV4-1; size: many; J: TRBJ2-5; CDR3: CASSLSYGRETQYF; DNA: TGCGCCAGCAGCCTATCGTATGGTCGGGAGACCCAGTACTTC
D: .; length: 16; V: TRBV20-1; size: many; J: TRBJ2-1; CDR3: CSARDSTWSSYNEQFF; DNA: TGCAGTGCTAGAGATTCTACCTGGAGCTCCTACAATGAGCAGTTCTTC
D: .; length: 14; V: TRBV7-9; size: many; J: TRBJ1-1; CDR3: CASSPTAVNTEAFF; DNA: TGTGCCAGCAGCCCAACGGCGGTGAACACTGAAGCTTTCTTT
D: .; length: 13; V: TRBV29-1; size: medium-sized; J: TRBJ1-4; CDR3: CSAQARGGEKLFF; DNA: TGCAGCGCACAGGCGAGGGGAGGTGAAAAACTGTTTTTT
D: .; length: 16; V: TRBV12-3/TRBV12-4; size: many; J: TRBJ2-1; CDR3: CASSLDVGLGLNEQFF; DNA: TGTGCCAGCAGTTTAGATGTTGGGCTAGGCCTGAATGAGCAGTTCTTC
D: TRBD1; length: 17; V: TRBV20-1; size: .; J: TRBJ1-5; CDR3: CSAVGQVNSWGNQPQHF; DNA: TGCAGTGCTGTGGGACAGGTGAATTCGTGGGGCAATCAGCCTCAGCATTTT
D: .; length: 12; V: TRBV5-1; size: many; J: TRBJ1-3; CDR3: CASSPDGNTIYF; DNA: TGCGCCAGCAGCCCGGATGGAAACACCATATATTTT
D: TRBD1; length: 14; V: TRBV4-1; size: many; J: TRBJ1-4; CDR3: CASSQSYRGEKLFF; DNA: TGCGCCAGCAGCCAATCTTACAGGGGGGAAAAACTGTTTTTT
D: TRBD1; length: 14; V: TRBV27; size: many; J: TRBJ1-1; CDR3: CASSPRQGYTEAFF; DNA: TGTGCCAGCAGTCCAAGACAGGGGTACACTGAAGCTTTCTTT
D: .; length: 15; V: TRBV5-1; size: many; J: TRBJ1-3; CDR3: CASSLVPGSGNTIYF; DNA: TGCGCCAGCAGCTTGGTGCCAGGCTCTGGAAACACCATATATTTT
D: .; length: 15; V: TRBV7-2; size: many; J: TRBJ1-2; CDR3: CASSQDRQAIYGYTF; DNA: TGTGCCAGCAGCCAGGACAGACAAGCAATCTATGGCTACACCTTC
D: .; length: 12; V: TRBV5-1; size: many; J: TRBJ2-3; CDR3: CASSSSTDTQYF; DNA: TGCGCCAGCAGCTCTAGCACAGATACGCAGTATTTT
D: TRBD2; length: 13; V: TRBV6-5; size: few; J: TRBJ2-7; CDR3: CASSYSVAGKQYF; DNA: TGTGCCAGCAGTTACTCTGTAGCGGGAAAGCAGTACTTC
D: TRBD2; length: 16; V: TRBV4-1; size: few; J: TRBJ2-1; CDR3: CASSQVLAGVINEQFF; DNA: TGCGCCAGCAGCCAAGTACTAGCGGGGGTCATTAATGAGCAGTTCTTC
D: .; length: 17; V: TRBV5-1; size: few; J: TRBJ2-6; CDR3: CARSPGRILSGANVLTF; DNA: TGCGCCAGAAGCCCGGGACGGATACTCTCTGGGGCCAACGTCCTGACTTTC
D: .; length: 14; V: TRBV5-1; size: many; J: TRBJ1-4; CDR3: CASSWNGGNEKLFF; DNA: TGCGCCAGCAGCTGGAACGGCGGTAATGAAAAACTGTTTTTT
D: TRBD2; length: 16; V: TRBV6-5; size: many; J: TRBJ2-7; CDR3: CASSTHSSGGAGEQYF; DNA: TGTGCCAGCAGTACCCATTCTAGCGGGGGGGCCGGCGAGCAGTACTTC
D: TRBD1; length: 16; V: TRBV5-6; size: medium-sized; J: TRBJ1-1; CDR3: CASSFSLLDRGRGAFF; DNA: TGTGCCAGCAGCTTTTCGTTGCTGGACAGGGGTCGAGGAGCTTTCTTT
D: TRBD1; length: 16; V: TRBV20-1; size: medium-sized; J: TRBJ2-1; CDR3: CSARTPGQGWYNEQFF; DNA: TGCAGTGCTAGGACCCCTGGACAGGGATGGTACAATGAGCAGTTCTTC
D: .; length: 15; V: TRBV20-1; size: many; J: TRBJ2-6; CDR3: CSARTRAPGANVLTF; DNA: TGCAGTGCTAGGACCAGGGCCCCAGGGGCCAACGTCCTGACTTTC
D: .; length: 15; V: TRBV5-1; size: many; J: TRBJ2-3; CDR3: CASSTGTANTDTQYF; DNA: TGCGCCAGCAGCACCGGGACGGCCAACACAGATACGCAGTATTTT
D: .; length: 12; V: TRBV6-5; size: many; J: TRBJ2-3; CDR3: CASMQSGDTQYF; DNA: TGTGCCAGCATGCAAAGCGGGGATACGCAGTATTTT
D: .; length: 14; V: TRBV5-1; size: .; J: TRBJ2-5; CDR3: CASSLDTGLDIQYF; DNA: TGCGCCAGCAGCTTGGATACGGGCCTAGATATCCAGTACTTC
D: .; length: 13; V: TRBV27; size: many; J: TRBJ1-2; CDR3: CASSDDSGLGYTF; DNA: TGTGCCAGCAGTGACGACTCAGGGCTTGGCTACACCTTC
D: .; length: 15; V: TRBV6-6; size: many; J: TRBJ1-6; CDR3: CASSFPGVEYSPLHF; DNA: TGTGCCAGCAGTTTCCCGGGAGTAGAGTATTCACCCCTCCACTTT
D: .; length: 15; V: TRBV5-1; size: many; J: TRBJ2-3; CDR3: CASSPTDRLTDTQYF; DNA: TGCGCCAGCAGCCCCACGGACAGACTAACAGATACGCAGTATTTT
D: .; length: 16; V: TRBV20-1; size: .; J: TRBJ1-1; CDR3: CSARDWDRAGNTEAFF; DNA: TGCAGTGCTAGAGATTGGGACCGGGCAGGGAACACTGAAGCTTTCTTT
D: .; length: 14; V: TRBV5-1; size: .; J: TRBJ1-2; CDR3: CASSLAGGGSSYTF; DNA: TGCGCCAGCAGCTTGGCTGGAGGGGGAAGTAGCTACACCTTC
D: .; length: 12; V: TRBV12-3/TRBV12-4; size: .; J: TRBJ1-2; CDR3: CASSFHNYGYTF; DNA: TGTGCCAGCAGTTTCCATAACTATGGCTACACCTTC
D: .; length: 14; V: TRBV5-5; size: few; J: TRBJ2-3; CDR3: CASSPLGGVGTQYF; DNA: TGTGCCAGCAGCCCGCTAGGAGGGGTAGGTACGCAGTATTTT
D: TRBD1; length: 15; V: TRBV5-5; size: many; J: TRBJ1-2; CDR3: CASSLDSGDSYGYTF; DNA: TGTGCCAGCAGCTTGGACTCGGGGGACAGCTATGGCTACACCTTC
D: .; length: 15; V: TRBV12-3/TRBV12-4; size: many; J: TRBJ1-3; CDR3: CASSLGASSGNTIYF; DNA: TGTGCCAGCAGTTTGGGCGCGTCCTCTGGAAACACCATATATTTT
D: TRBD2; length: 19; V: TRBV20-1; size: many; J: TRBJ2-2; CDR3: CSAREDVRTSGGAMGELFF; DNA: TGCAGTGCTAGAGAGGATGTAAGGACTAGCGGGGGGGCCATGGGGGAGCTGTTTTTT
D: TRBD2; length: 14; V: TRBV10-3; size: many; J: TRBJ2-1; CDR3: CATRLAGGYNEQFF; DNA: TGTGCCACCCGGCTAGCGGGGGGTTACAATGAGCAGTTCTTC
D: TRBD1; length: 16; V: TRBV5-1; size: .; J: TRBJ2-3; CDR3: CASNTAGGYGTDTQYF; DNA: TGCGCCAGCAACACCGCAGGGGGCTACGGCACAGATACGCAGTATTTT